Listed here is a single T cell receptor beta chain. This sample is drawn from a study of blood T cell repertoires in COVID-19. For the study at large: Acute and convalescent COVID-19 specimens originated in the United States, Italy and Spain. The analysed material was cDNA or gDNA that came from T cells, B-cell-depleted T cells, or PBMCs.

Original processing methods: Reference gene primers were amplified, and this amplification served to estimate nucleated cell counts. Method: immunoSEQ multiplex PCR; TCRdb's copy keeps in-frame clones and lacks some. V and J calls and clone size come straight from that table; D and trimming were deduced from the DNA. The top ten hold about 8% of the sample, which has 120,000 to 150,000 clones, 81% seen once. This CDR3 comprises 16 residues. Germline V lookup: CDR1 MNHNY, CDR2 SVGAGI (reference sequence). With 0 bases removed from V and 1 base from J, the gap between germline ends came to 12 bases. The chain combines TRBV6-6 with TRBJ1-1, with D possibly TRBD1 on 5 matching bases. Material for sequencing was peripheral blood. This clonotype was sampled from a human donor with acute or convalescent COVID-19. The donor label of this sample is uncertain. The CDR3 region has the DNA TGTGCCAGCAGTTACTCAAGGGGTTCGTCGAACACTGAAGCTTTCTTT. Its protein is CASSYSRGSSNTEAFF.